Listed here are 26 T cell receptor beta chains from one sample, sequenced in a study of blood T cells in healthy people across ages. A sample-barcoded 5' primer and a J-beta primer mix were used in a second PCR of roughly 7 to 11 cycles. TCRdb ran MiXCR on the 5' RACE reads and lists one entry per CDR3 protein. This table holds about a million distinct CDR3 sequences, 35% to 40% found once. The sample consisted of blood. The origin of the receptors is a man younger than 35 in good health.

The chain employs TRBV10-3 and TRBJ1-4, with D unresolved. The CDR3 has 13 amino acids. CDR1 and CDR2 (germline): ENHRY, SYGVKD. Deletions cut 1 base from V and 5 bases from J, with 5 bases between. This CDR3 reads CAISEFSNEKLFF. DNA of the CDR3: TGTGCCATCAGTGAGTTCTCCAATGAAAAACTGTTTTTT.

This clonotype was detected ten times or more. The chain joins TRBV5-1 to TRBJ2-5, with D tentatively TRBD1 (5 bases). CDR1 and CDR2 (germline): SGHRS, YFSETQ. The CDR3 has 13 residues. V lost 2 bases and J lost 2, with 7 bases in between. The CDR3 nucleotides read TGCGCCAGCAGCTTAAGACAGCAAGAGACCCAGTACTTC. Its translation is CASSLRQQETQYF.

The chain is built from TRBV27 and TRBJ2-3; D is perhaps TRBD2 (6 bases). CDR1 and CDR2 (germline): MNHEY, SMNVEV (reference sequence). The CDR3 has 16 residues. The ends were cut back, 6 bases at V and 0 bases at J, with 16 bases in the middle. Written as DNA, the CDR3 is TGTGCCAGCAGGGGGGACTCCTCCTCTAGCACAGATACGCAGTATTTT. This gives the protein CASRGDSSSSTDTQYF.

The V call is TRBV9, the J call TRBJ2-3; TRBD1 matches at 9 bases. Looked up from germline, CDR1 is SGDLS and CDR2 is YYNGEE. The CDR3 is 15 residues long. Losses at the gene ends were 9 bases for V and 4 bases for J; bases not matched to a gene: 12. CDR3 in amino acids: CANRDRGYLADTQYF. The CDR3 DNA sequence: TGTGCCAACCGAGACAGGGGGTATTTGGCAGATACGCAGTATTTT.

This clonotype was seen a handful of times. The chain carries TRBV20-1 and TRBJ2-3, with no clear D. CDR1 and CDR2 from the germline V gene are DFQATT and SNEGSKA (reference sequence). The length of the CDR3 is 14 residues. V was clipped by 1 base and J by 1 base, with 9 bases between them. In DNA, the CDR3 is TGCAGTGCTAGAGTTTGGGAACGCACAGATACGCAGTATTTT. It translates to CSARVWERTDTQYF.

This clonotype was counted only a few times. This chain uses TRBV15 with TRBJ1-5; no clear D. Trimming pared 0 bases from V and 5 bases from J, leaving 5 bases between. Looked up from germline, CDR1 is LNHNV and CDR2 is YYDKDF (reference sequence). CDR3 size: 13 residues. The CDR3 DNA sequence: TGTGCCACCAGCAGAGATGGCCATCAGCCCCAGCATTTT. Its protein product is CATSRDGHQPQHF. The full variable domain, completed using reference TRBV15 and TRBJ1-5, is DAMVIQNPRYQVTQFGKPVTLSCSQTLNHNVMYWYQQKSSQAPKLLFHYYDKDFNNEADTPDNFQSRRPNTSFCFLDIRSPGLGDTAMYLCATSRDGHQPQHFGDGTRLSIL.

J is TRBJ2-1 and V is TRBV2; no reliable D call. The V and J ends lost 1 base and 11 bases respectively, with 6 bases between them. CDR1 SNHLY and CDR2 FYNNEI come from the germline V gene. The CDR3 is 11 amino acids. CDR3 sequence reads: CASSEGKQQFF. The DNA of the CDR3 is TGTGCCAGCAGTGAAGGGAAACAGCAGTTCTTC.

V gene TRBV7-9 combines with J gene TRBJ1-4; tentative D call: TRBD1 (6 bases). Trimming stripped 4 bases from V and 7 bases from J, with 16 bases between. CDR3 length: 15 residues. The germline V gene encodes CDR1 SEHNR and CDR2 FQNEAQ (reference sequence). CDR3 in DNA: TGTGCCAGCAGCTCCCCCGCGGGGGGCGTTGAAAAACTGTTTTTT. This translates into CASSSPAGGVEKLFF.

CDR3 sequence (DNA): TGTGCCAGCAGCCAAGAAGCGGCAGCAGGGGCCTACTATGGCTACACCTTC. This encodes CASSQEAAAGAYYGYTF. V and J are TRBV4-2 and TRBJ1-2; possible D gene TRBD1, 6 bases. CDR3 length: 17 amino acids. The V end lost 0 bases, the J end lost 3 bases, and 17 bases lay between the germline ends. CDR1 and CDR2 from the germline V gene are LGHNA and YNFKEQ.

This clonotype came up many times. This rearrangement joins TRBV7-9 to TRBJ2-5; D is undetermined. The CDR3 extends over 12 amino acids. CDR1 is SEHNR and CDR2 is FQNEAQ in the germline V gene (reference sequence). Deletions cut 3 bases from V and 1 base from J, with 3 bases between. In DNA form, the CDR3 reads TGTGCCAGCAGCTTCCTCCAAGAGACCCAGTACTTC. Translated, it gives CASSFLQETQYF.

The chain uses TRBV7-9 and TRBJ1-1, with D unclear. From germline, CDR1 is SEHNR and CDR2 FQNEAQ (reference sequence). This CDR3 has 13 amino acids. Trimming took 3 bases from V and 4 from J, leaving 9 bases between them. The CDR3: CASSFGVRTEAFF. The CDR3 region has the DNA TGTGCCAGCAGCTTCGGGGTTCGCACTGAAGCTTTCTTT.

V usage is TRBV14 and J usage is TRBJ2-5; TRBD1 matches 8 bases. The germline V gene has CDR1 SGHDN and CDR2 FVKESK. The CDR3 has 13 amino acids. V gave up 6 bases and J gave up 11 bases; unmatched junction bases: 11. The CDR3 nucleotides are TGTGCCAGCAGATTACAGGGGGTTAATGAGCAGTACTTC. This encodes CASRLQGVNEQYF.

This clonotype was seen repeatedly, ten times or more. The CDR3 sequence: CASSLRQAVNNEQFF. In nucleotides, the CDR3 is TGCGCCAGCAGCCTCCGACAGGCCGTCAACAATGAGCAGTTCTTC. This chain connects TRBV4-3 to TRBJ2-1; a possible D gene is TRBD1 (6 bases). V gave up 4 bases and J gave up 5 bases, with 15 bases separating them. The CDR3 spans 15 residues. Germline V gene sequence: CDR1 LGHNA, CDR2 YSLEER.

The chain recombines TRBV18 with TRBJ2-3, with D unresolved. The length of the CDR3 is 15 residues. The germline gives CDR1 KGHSH, CDR2 LQKENI. The germline V and J ends were trimmed by 4 bases and 1 base, with 12 bases remaining between them. DNA of the CDR3: TGTGCCAGCTCACTCACGGGCGCTGGCACAGATACGCAGTATTTT. It is translated as CASSLTGAGTDTQYF. Looking up the rest from reference TRBV18 and TRBJ2-3 gives the full variable domain: NAGVMQNPRHLVRRRGQEARLRCSPMKGHSHVYWYRQLPEEGLKFMVYLQKENIIDESGMPKERFSAEFPKEGPSILRIQQVVRGDSAAYFCASSLTGAGTDTQYFGPGTRLTVL.

The CDR3 is CASSWAELANNYGYTF. The DNA for the CDR3 is TGTGCCAGCAGCTGGGCGGAATTGGCCAATAACTATGGCTACACCTTC. The V and J genes are TRBV7-9 and TRBJ1-2; no reliable D call. This CDR3 spans 16 amino acids. V lost 4 bases and J 1 base, leaving 16 bases between the germline ends. Germline V gene data show CDR1 as SEHNR and CDR2 as FQNEAQ (reference sequence).

The genes are TRBV6-6 and TRBJ1-5; no clear D. Germline V gives CDR1 MNHNY, CDR2 SVGAGI (reference sequence). The V and J ends lost 6 bases and 7 bases respectively, with 13 bases between them. This CDR3 is built from 13 residues. The chain's CDR3 is CASRDRVEQPQHF. In DNA, the CDR3 is TGTGCCAGCAGGGATAGGGTGGAACAGCCCCAGCATTTT.

This clonotype was detected only a few times. The V call is TRBV4-2, the J call TRBJ1-2; a weak D match, TRBD1 (6 bases). The CDR3 has 15 amino acids. Looked up from germline, CDR1 is LGHNA and CDR2 is YNFKEQ. V was trimmed by 0 bases and J by 4 bases, leaving 12 bases between them. CDR3 loop: CASSQEQTGSYGYTF. CDR3 in DNA: TGTGCCAGCAGCCAAGAACAGACAGGCTCCTATGGCTACACCTTC.

The sample holds a few counts of this clonotype. This chain joins TRBV14 and TRBJ2-7; TRBD1 matches at 12 bases. This CDR3 has 17 residues. CDR1 SGHDN and CDR2 FVKESK come from the germline V gene. The V gene end was trimmed by 0 bases and the J gene end by 7 bases; junction bases not matched to a gene: 10. This CDR3 reads CASSQDMGQGARNEQYF. CDR3 in DNA: TGTGCCAGCAGCCAAGATATGGGACAGGGGGCGCGGAATGAGCAGTACTTC.

The rearrangement links TRBV27 to TRBJ1-1, with D perhaps TRBD1 (5 bases). The CDR3 runs 19 residues. Trimming cost V 0 bases and J 2 bases, with 22 bases left between them. Germline values: CDR1 MNHEY, CDR2 SMNVEV (reference sequence). Here the CDR3 reads CASSLSIAPTGTANTEAFF. In DNA, the CDR3 is TGTGCCAGCAGTTTATCTATAGCTCCGACTGGGACGGCAAACACTGAAGCTTTCTTT.

This chain uses TRBV12-3 or TRBV12-4 with TRBJ1-2; D unresolved. Between the trimmed V and J ends, which lost 7 bases and 1 base, there was a span of 16 bases. This CDR3 comprises 15 residues. The CDR3 DNA sequence: TGTGCCAGCAATAAGGACGGACTAATTAACTATGGCTACACCTTC. It is translated as CASNKDGLINYGYTF.

This clonotype has more than one count but fewer than ten. The rearrangement joins TRBV20-1 to TRBJ2-1; a weak D match, TRBD1 (6 bases). This CDR3 has 15 residues. The V and J ends lost 1 base and 4 bases respectively, with 14 bases between them. Looked up from germline, CDR1 is DFQATT and CDR2 is SNEGSKA (reference sequence). The CDR3 is CSARADRSMYNEQFF. The CDR3 DNA follows: TGCAGTGCTAGAGCCGACAGGTCGATGTACAATGAGCAGTTCTTC.

The chain combines TRBV28 with TRBJ1-2; a possible D gene is TRBD1 (6 bases). The CDR3 is 15 residues long. V lost 7 bases, J lost 6 bases, and 21 bases lay in between. Germline-derived CDR1 and CDR2 are MDHEN and SYDVKM. The CDR3 region is CASTEYRDPPNGYTF. CDR3 coding DNA: TGTGCCAGCACCGAATACAGGGACCCGCCTAATGGCTACACCTTC.

For this clonotype: A junction end diverges from the germline sequence, so it may reflect a read error. The V call is TRBV6-2 or TRBV6-3, the J call TRBJ1-2; D not resolved. Germline CDR1 is MNHEY and CDR2 is SVGEGT. The CDR3 is 13 residues long. CDR3 sequence (DNA): TGTACCAGCAGTGCCGGTGAGCGCTATGGCTACACCTTC. It yields the protein CTSSAGERYGYTF.

The chain's CDR3 is CASSDDREVYGYTF. Written as DNA, the CDR3 is TGTGCCAGCAGTGACGACAGGGAGGTCTATGGCTACACCTTC. The chain couples TRBV7-2 to TRBJ1-2, with 7 bases aligning to TRBD1. V shed 6 bases, J shed 4 bases, and the junction held 8 bases outside the gene matches. CDR1 SGHTA and CDR2 FQGNSA come from the germline V gene. The CDR3 length is 14 residues.

This clonotype was detected only a few times. This chain joins TRBV20-1 and TRBJ1-6; perhaps TRBD1 as D (6 bases). The CDR3 runs to 14 residues. Looked up from germline, CDR1 is DFQATT and CDR2 is SNEGSKA (reference sequence). Between the trimmed V and J ends, which lost 4 bases and 7 bases, there was a span of 14 bases. The chain's CDR3 is CSAKGVGSNSPLHF. The CDR3, as DNA: TGCAGTGCTAAGGGGGTAGGGTCCAATTCACCCCTCCACTTT.

The genes are TRBV20-1 and TRBJ1-6, with D maybe TRBD1 (5 bases). The CDR3 is 13 residues long. Germline CDR1 reads DFQATT; CDR2 reads SNEGSKA (reference sequence). The germline V and J ends were trimmed by 6 bases and 6 bases, with 12 bases remaining between them. Here the CDR3 reads CSAPGTVNSPLHF. The CDR3 DNA reads TGCAGTGCCCCCGGGACGGTTAATTCACCCCTCCACTTT.